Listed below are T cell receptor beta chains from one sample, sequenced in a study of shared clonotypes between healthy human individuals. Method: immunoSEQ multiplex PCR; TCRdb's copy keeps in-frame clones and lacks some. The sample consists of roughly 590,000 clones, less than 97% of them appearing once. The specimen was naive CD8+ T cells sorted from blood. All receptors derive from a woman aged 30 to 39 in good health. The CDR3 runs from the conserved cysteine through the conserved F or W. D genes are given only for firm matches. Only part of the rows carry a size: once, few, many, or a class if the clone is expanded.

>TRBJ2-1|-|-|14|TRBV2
TGTGCCAGTGCGACCGGGGGGCCCGACAATGAGCAGTTCTTC
CASATGGPDNEQFF
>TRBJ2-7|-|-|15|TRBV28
TGTGCCAGCACTCAGATCCGGGACATAAGGTACGAGCAGTACTTC
CASTQIRDIRYEQYF
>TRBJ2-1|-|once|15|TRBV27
TGTGCCAGCAGTTTACTTACCCCAGGGCTTGGGGAGCAGTTCTTC
CASSLLTPGLGEQFF
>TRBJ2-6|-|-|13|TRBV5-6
TGTGCCAGCAGCTTGGCTGGGGCCAACGTCCTGACTTTC
CASSLAGANVLTF
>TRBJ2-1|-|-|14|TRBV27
TGTGCCAGCAGTCTTACTGAACTCTTAAATGAGCAGTTCTTC
CASSLTELLNEQFF
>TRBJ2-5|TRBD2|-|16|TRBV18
TGTGCCAGCTCACCCGCTAGCGGGAGGGCCTTGGAGACCCAGTACTTC
CASSPASGRALETQYF
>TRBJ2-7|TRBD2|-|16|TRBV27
TGTGCCAGCAGAACGGGACTAGCGGGAGCCCTAGACGAGCAGTACTTC
CASRTGLAGALDEQYF
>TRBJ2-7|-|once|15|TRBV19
TGTGCCAGTAGTATGGAAAGGGCCCCTTACTACGAGCAGTACTTC
CASSMERAPYYEQYF
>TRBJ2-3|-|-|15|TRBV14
TGTGCCAGCAGCCAAGATCTAGGGTCAGTAGATACGCAGTATTTT
CASSQDLGSVDTQYF
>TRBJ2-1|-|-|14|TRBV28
TGTGCCAGCAGTCTTACAGCTACCTACAATGAGCAGTTCTTC
CASSLTATYNEQFF
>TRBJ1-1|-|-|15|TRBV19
TGTGCCAGTAGTACTCGCCCCAGGGTCAACACTGAAGCTTTCTTT
CASSTRPRVNTEAFF
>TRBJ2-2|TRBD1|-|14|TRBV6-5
TGTGCCAGCAGACCGGGACAGGGTGGCGGGGAGCTGTTTTTT
CASRPGQGGGELFF
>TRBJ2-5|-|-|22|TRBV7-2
TGTGCCAGCAGCTTAGCCCCCGGGACCCACGTACCTGGCCCCGAGTACCAAGAGACCCAGTACTTC
CASSLAPGTHVPGPEYQETQYF
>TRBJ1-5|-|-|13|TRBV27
TGTGCCAGCTGGGAGGGTGGGCATCAGCCCCAGCATTTT
CASWEGGHQPQHF
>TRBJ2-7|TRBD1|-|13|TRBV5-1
TGCGCCAGCAGCTCCAGGACAGGGGCCGAGCAGTACTTC
CASSSRTGAEQYF
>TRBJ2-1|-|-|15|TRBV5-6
TGTGCCAGCAGCTTGGATTGGGGGTCCTACAATGAGCAGTTCTTC
CASSLDWGSYNEQFF
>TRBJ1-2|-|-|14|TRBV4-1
TGCGCCAGCAGCCGGGAAAGAGAATCTTTTGGCTACACCTTC
CASSRERESFGYTF